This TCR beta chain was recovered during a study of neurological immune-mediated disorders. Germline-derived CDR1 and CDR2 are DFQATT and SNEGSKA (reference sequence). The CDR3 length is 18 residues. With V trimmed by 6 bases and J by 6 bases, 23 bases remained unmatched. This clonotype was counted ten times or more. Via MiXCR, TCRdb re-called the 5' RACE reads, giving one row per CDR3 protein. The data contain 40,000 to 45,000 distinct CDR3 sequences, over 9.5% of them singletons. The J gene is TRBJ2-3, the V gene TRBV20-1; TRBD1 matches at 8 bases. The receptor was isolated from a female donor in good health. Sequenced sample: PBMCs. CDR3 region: CSARGLKSGPSLVDTQYF. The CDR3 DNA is TGCAGTGCCAGGGGGCTAAAAAGTGGGCCGTCTTTGGTTGATACGCAGTATTTT.